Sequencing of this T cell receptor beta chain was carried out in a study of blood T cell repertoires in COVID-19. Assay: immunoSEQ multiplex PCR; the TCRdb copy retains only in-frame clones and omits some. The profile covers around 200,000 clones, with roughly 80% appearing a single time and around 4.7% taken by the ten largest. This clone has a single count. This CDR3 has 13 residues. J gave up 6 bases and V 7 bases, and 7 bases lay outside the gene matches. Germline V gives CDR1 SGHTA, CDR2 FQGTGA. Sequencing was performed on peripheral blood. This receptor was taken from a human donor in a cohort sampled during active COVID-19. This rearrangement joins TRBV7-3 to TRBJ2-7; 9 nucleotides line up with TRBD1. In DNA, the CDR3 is TGTGCCAGCACGCAGGGACAGGGCTCCGAGCAGTACTTC. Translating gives CASTQGQGSEQYF.